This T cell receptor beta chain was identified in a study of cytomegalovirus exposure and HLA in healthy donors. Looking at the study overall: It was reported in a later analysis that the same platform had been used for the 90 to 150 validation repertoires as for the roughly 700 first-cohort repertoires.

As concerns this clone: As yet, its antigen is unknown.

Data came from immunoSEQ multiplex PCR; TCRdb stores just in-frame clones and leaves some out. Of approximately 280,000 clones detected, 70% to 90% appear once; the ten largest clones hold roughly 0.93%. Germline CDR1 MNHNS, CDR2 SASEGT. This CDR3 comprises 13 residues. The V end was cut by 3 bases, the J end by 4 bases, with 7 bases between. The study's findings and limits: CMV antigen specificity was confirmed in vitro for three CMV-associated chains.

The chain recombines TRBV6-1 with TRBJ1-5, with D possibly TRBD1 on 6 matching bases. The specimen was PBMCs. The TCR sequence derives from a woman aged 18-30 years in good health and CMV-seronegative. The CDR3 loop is CASSDRGNQPQHF. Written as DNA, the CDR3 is TGTGCCAGCAGTGACAGGGGAAATCAGCCCCAGCATTTT.